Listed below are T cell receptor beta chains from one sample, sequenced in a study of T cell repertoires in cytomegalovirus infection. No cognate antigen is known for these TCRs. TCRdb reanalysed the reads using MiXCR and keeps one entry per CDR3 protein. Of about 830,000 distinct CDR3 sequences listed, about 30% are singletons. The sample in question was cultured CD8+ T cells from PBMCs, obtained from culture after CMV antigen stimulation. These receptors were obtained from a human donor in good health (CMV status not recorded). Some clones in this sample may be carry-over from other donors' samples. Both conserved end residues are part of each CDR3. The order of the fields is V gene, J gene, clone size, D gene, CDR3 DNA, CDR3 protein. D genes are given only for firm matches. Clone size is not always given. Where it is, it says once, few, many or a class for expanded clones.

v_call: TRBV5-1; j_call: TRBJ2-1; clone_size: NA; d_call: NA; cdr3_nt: TGCGCCAGCAGCTTGGTGGAGCAGACACTTCCCTACAATGAGCAGTTCTTC; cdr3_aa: CASSLVEQTLPYNEQFF
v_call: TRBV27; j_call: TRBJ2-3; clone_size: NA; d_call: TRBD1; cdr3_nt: TGTGCCAGCAGCCATCCTAGGACAGGGCAGACAGATACGCAGTATTTT; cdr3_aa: CASSHPRTGQTDTQYF
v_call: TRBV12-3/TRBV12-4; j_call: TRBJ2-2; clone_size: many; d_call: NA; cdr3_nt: TGTGCCAGCAGACACACCGGGGAGCTGTTTTTT; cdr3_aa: CASRHTGELFF
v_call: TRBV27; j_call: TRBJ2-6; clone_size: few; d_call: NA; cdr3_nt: TGTGCCAGCAGTTTCGTACCGAGCTCTGGGGCCAACGTCCTGACTTTC; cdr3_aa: CASSFVPSSGANVLTF
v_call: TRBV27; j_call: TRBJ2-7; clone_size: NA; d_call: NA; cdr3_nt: TGTGCCAGCAGTTTCTCGCAGGGGCTCTACGAGCAGTACTTC; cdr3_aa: CASSFSQGLYEQYF
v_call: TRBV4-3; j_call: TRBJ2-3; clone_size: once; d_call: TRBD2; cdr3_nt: TGCGCCAGCAGCCATGGACTAGCGAACACAGATACGCAGTATTTT; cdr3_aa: CASSHGLANTDTQYF
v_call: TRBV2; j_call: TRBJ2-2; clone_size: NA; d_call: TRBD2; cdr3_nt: TGTGCCAGCAGTACCTCCTCCGGGACTAGCGGGGTCCCAGGCACCGGGGAGCTGTTTTTT; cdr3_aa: CASSTSSGTSGVPGTGELFF
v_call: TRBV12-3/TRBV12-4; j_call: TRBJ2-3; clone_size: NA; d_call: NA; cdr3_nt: TGTGCCAGCAGTTTAGTCGTGCGACAGGGAGGAACAGATACGCAGTATTTT; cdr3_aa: CASSLVVRQGGTDTQYF
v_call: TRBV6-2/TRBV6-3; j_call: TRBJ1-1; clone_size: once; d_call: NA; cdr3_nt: TGTGCCAGCAGTTACTCGTCGGATTATACTGAAGCTTTCTTT; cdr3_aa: CASSYSSDYTEAFF
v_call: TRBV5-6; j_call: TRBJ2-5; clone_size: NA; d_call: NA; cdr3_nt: TGTGCCAGCAGCTTGGGAGTGTACCAAGAGACCCAGTACTTC; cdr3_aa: CASSLGVYQETQYF
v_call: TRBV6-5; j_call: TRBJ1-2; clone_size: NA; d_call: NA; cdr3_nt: TGTGCCAGCAGTTACGGGGTCCTCGGTGGTGGCTACACCTTC; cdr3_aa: CASSYGVLGGGYTF
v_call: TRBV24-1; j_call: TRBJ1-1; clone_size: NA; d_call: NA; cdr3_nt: TGTGCCACCAGTGGCGGTCTGAACACTGAAGCTTTCTTT; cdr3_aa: CATSGGLNTEAFF
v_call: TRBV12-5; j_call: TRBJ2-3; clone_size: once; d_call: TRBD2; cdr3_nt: TGTGCTAGTGGTTTTAGTAGCGGGGGCCTTACTTCTAGCACAGATACGCAGTATTTT; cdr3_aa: CASGFSSGGLTSSTDTQYF
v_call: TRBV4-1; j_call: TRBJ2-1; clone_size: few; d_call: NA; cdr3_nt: TGCGCCAGCAGCCTCAAGGGGGGCGGGGACGGGGACAATGAGCAGTTCTTC; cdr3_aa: CASSLKGGGDGDNEQFF
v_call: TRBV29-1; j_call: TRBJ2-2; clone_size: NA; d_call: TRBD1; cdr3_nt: TGCAGCGTTCTAACCCACACCGGGACAGCAACCGGGGAGCTGTTTTTT; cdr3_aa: CSVLTHTGTATGELFF
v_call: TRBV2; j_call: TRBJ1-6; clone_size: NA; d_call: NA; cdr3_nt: TGTGCCAGCAGCGGGGGGAGGGACACCCTCCACTTT; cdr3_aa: CASSGGRDTLHF
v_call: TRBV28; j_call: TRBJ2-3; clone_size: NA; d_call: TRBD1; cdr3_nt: TGTGCCAGCAGTTTAGTCAGGGGGCGCGGAGATACGCAGTATTTT; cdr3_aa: CASSLVRGRGDTQYF
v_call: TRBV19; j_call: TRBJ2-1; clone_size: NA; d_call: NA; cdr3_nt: TGTGCCAGTAGTATGGGCGGGATCAATGAGCAGTTCTTC; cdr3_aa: CASSMGGINEQFF
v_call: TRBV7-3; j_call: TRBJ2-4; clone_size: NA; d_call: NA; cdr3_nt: TGTGCCAGCAGCGCGAAGGCGGGCAGGCGAACCTCACAGTACTTC; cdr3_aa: CASSAKAGRRTSQYF
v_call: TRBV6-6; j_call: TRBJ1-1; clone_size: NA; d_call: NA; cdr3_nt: TGTGCCAGCTCCACCTCGGGACACCTGAACACTGAAGCTTTCTTT; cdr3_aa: CASSTSGHLNTEAFF
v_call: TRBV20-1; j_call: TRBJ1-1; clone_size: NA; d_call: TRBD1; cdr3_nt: TGCAGTGCTAGGGAAGCTAACAGGGGGGTAAACACTGAAGCTTTCTTT; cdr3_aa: CSAREANRGVNTEAFF
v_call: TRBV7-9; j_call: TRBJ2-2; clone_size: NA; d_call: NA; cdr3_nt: TGTGCCAGCAGCCCTAGCTTCGATGACACCGGGGAGCTGTTTTTT; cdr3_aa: CASSPSFDDTGELFF
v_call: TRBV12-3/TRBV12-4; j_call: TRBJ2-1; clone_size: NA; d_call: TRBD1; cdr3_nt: TGTGCCACCCATCCGGGACAGGGATGGTACAATGAGCAGTTCTTC; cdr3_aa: CATHPGQGWYNEQFF
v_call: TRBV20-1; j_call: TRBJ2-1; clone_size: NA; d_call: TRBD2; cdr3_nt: TGCAGTGCAATCCGGGTGCGGGGGGCCTACAATGAGCAGTTCTTC; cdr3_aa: CSAIRVRGAYNEQFF
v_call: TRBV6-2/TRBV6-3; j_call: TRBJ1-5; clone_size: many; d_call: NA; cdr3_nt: TGTGCCAGCCGTAACAGCCAGGAGCTCTATAGCAATCAGCCCCAGCATTTT; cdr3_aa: CASRNSQELYSNQPQHF
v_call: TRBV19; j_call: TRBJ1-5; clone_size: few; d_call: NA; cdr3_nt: TGTGCCAGTAGTGGCCGCCCCGCATCTAATCAGCCCCAGCATTTT; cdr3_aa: CASSGRPASNQPQHF
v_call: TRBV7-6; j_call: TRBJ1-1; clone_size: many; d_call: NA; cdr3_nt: TGTGCCAGCAGCTCAGACAGCCTGAACACTGAAGCTTTCTTT; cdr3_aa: CASSSDSLNTEAFF
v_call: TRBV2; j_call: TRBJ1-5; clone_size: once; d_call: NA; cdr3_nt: TGTGCCAGCAGTGTCTCCCCGGGGGCGGGCAATCAGCCCCAGCATTTT; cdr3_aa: CASSVSPGAGNQPQHF
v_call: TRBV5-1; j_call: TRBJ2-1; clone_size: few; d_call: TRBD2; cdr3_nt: TGCGCCAGCAGCTTGGCTAGCGGGGGGTTCTACAATGAGCAGTTCTTC; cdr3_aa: CASSLASGGFYNEQFF
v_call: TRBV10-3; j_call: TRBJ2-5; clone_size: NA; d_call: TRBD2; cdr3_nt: TGTGCCATCAGTGAGCCGACTAGCGGTTACTTCCAAGAGACCCAGTACTTC; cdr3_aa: CAISEPTSGYFQETQYF
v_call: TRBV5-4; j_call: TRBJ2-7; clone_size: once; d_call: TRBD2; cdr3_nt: TGTGCCAGCAGCCCTCGCTGGGGGGGCTACGAGCAGTACTTC; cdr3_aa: CASSPRWGGYEQYF
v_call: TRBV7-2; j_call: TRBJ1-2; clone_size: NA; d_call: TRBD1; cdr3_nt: TGTGCCAGCAGCCCTGCACCGGGACAGGGGGACTACACCTTC; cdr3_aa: CASSPAPGQGDYTF
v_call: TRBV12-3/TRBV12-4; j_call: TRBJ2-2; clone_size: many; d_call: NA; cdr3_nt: TGTGCCAGCAGTCGATACTCAGAGAACACCGGGGAGCTGTTTTTT; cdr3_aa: CASSRYSENTGELFF
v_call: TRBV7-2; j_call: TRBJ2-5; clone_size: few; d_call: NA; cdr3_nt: TGTGCCAGCAGCTTAGGAGACGGCCAAGAGACCCAGTACTTC; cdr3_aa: CASSLGDGQETQYF
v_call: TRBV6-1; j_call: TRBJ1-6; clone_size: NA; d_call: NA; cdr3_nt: TGTGCCAGCAGTGAAGGAAGGGGCCCGCGGCCTATTTCACCCCTCCACTTT; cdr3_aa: CASSEGRGPRPISPLHF
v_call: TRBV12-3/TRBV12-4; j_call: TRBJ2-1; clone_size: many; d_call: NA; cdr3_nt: TGTGCCAGCAGTTACCAGGGGGGTGGTGAGCAGTTCTTC; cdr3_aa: CASSYQGGGEQFF
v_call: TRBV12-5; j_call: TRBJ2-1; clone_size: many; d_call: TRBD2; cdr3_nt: TGTGCTAGTGGTTTGGTATTGCGGGGGGATTCCAATGAGCAGTTCTTC; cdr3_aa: CASGLVLRGDSNEQFF
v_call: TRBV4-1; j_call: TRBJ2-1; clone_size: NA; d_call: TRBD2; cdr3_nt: TGCGCCAGCAGCCCCTTGGGTGTAGCGGGGGAAAACAGAAGCTCCTACAATGAGCAGTTCTTC; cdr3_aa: CASSPLGVAGENRSSYNEQFF
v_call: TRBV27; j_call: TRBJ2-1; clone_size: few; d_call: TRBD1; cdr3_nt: TGTGCCAGCAGTCCCCAGGGGGCGAGGGATGAGCAGTTCTTC; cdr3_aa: CASSPQGARDEQFF
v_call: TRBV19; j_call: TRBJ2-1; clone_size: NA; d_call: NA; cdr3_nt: TGTGCCAGTAGTATAGGTTCAGGTCCCTACAATGAGCAGTTCTTC; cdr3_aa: CASSIGSGPYNEQFF
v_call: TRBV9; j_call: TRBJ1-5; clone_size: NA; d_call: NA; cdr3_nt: TGTGCCAGCAGCGGGGGGGCAGCCAATCAGCCCCAGCATTTT; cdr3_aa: CASSGGAANQPQHF
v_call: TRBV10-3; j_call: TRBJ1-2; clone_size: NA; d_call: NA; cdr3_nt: TGTGCCACCAGGCCGGGATCCACTAACTATGGCTACACCTTC; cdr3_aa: CATRPGSTNYGYTF
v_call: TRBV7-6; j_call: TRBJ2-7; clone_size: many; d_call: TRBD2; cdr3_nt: TGTGCCAGCAGCTTAGCGGGAGGGAGCTCCTACGAGCAGTACTTC; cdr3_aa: CASSLAGGSSYEQYF
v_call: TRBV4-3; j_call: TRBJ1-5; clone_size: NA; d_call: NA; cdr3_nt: TGCGCCAGCAGCCAAGAAGACAGGCCGGGTCAGCCCCAGCATTTT; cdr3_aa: CASSQEDRPGQPQHF
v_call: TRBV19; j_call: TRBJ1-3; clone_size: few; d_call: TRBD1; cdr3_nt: TGTGCCACCGGGACAGCGAGCTCTGGAAACACCATATATTTT; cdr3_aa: CATGTASSGNTIYF
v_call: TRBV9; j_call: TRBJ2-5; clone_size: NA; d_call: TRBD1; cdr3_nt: TGTGCCAGCAGCGCACCAAAACCCAGGGGGCAAGAGACCCAGTACTTC; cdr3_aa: CASSAPKPRGQETQYF
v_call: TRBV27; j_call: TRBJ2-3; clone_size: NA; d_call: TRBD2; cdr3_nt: TGTGCCAGCAGTTTAGTTCTAGCGGGGGATACGCAGTATTTT; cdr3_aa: CASSLVLAGDTQYF
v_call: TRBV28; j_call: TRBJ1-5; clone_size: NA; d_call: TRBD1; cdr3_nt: TGTGCCAGCCGATGGCAGGGGGCGAGCAATCAGCCCCAGCATTTT; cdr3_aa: CASRWQGASNQPQHF
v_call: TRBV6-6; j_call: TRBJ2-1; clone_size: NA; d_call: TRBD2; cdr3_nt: TGTGCCAGCACCCCGTTCCGGACTAGCGGGGGCCTGTACAATGAGCAGTTCTTC; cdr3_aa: CASTPFRTSGGLYNEQFF
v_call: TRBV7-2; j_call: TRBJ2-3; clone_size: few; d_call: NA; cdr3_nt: TGTGCCAGCAGCCCTAGTGGTAGACCAGATACGCAGTATTTT; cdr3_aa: CASSPSGRPDTQYF